These 4 T cell receptor beta chains were all obtained from the same sample, sequenced in a study of cytomegalovirus exposure and HLA in healthy donors. A multiplex PCR was run with 60 Vbeta primers and 13 Jbeta primers. Some clones are missing from TCRdb's copy, which holds only in-frame ones; the method was immunoSEQ multiplex PCR. This sample's clone table lists about 130,000 clones. Input material: PBMCs. Source of these receptors: a woman aged 60-75 years in good health and CMV-seronegative.

V and J are TRBV6-1 and TRBJ2-5, with TRBD1 matching 8 bases. The J call is doubtful: the DNA matches TRBJ2-7 better. Per the germline V gene, CDR1 is MNHNS and CDR2 is SASEGT. The CDR3 is 16 amino acids. CDR3 loop: CASSEMWRTGIYEQYF. Written as DNA, the CDR3 is TGTGCCAGCAGTGAGATGTGGAGGACAGGGATCTACGAGCAGTACTTC.

V usage is TRBV7-9 and J usage is TRBJ2-7; 9 positions agree with TRBD1. Trimming removed 2 bases from V and 7 bases from J; junction bases left unmatched: 12. Germline CDR1 reads SEHNR; CDR2 reads FQNEAQ (reference sequence). CDR3 length equals 16 residues. The CDR3 loop is CASSLSGTGRSREQYF. The CDR3 DNA follows: TGTGCCAGCAGCTTAAGTGGGACAGGGAGGTCTCGGGAGCAGTACTTC.

CDR3 region: CASSLGDRADEKLFF. The CDR3 DNA is TGCGCCAGCAGCTTGGGAGACAGGGCCGATGAAAAACTGTTTTTT. The chain links TRBV5-1 to TRBJ1-4; the match to TRBD1 covers 7 bases. Trimming took 0 bases from V and 6 from J; bases not matched to a gene: 5. The germline V gene has CDR1 SGHRS and CDR2 YFSETQ. The CDR3 spans 15 residues. The whole variable domain, filled in from reference TRBV5-1 and TRBJ1-4, reads KAGVTQTPRYLIKTRGQQVTLSCSPISGHRSVSWYQQTPGQGLQFLFEYFSETQRNKGNFPGRFSGRQFSNSRSEMNVSTLELGDSALYLCASSLGDRADEKLFFGSGTQLSVL.

The chain combines TRBV5-1 with TRBJ2-5; 8 bases match TRBD2. The CDR3 totals 15 residues. Looked up from germline, CDR1 is SGHRS and CDR2 is YFSETQ. J gave up 5 bases and V 1 base, and 7 bases lay outside the gene matches. The CDR3 nucleotides read TGCGCCAGCAGCTTGAATCGGGGGGGCCCGGAGACCCAGTACTTC. It codes for CASSLNRGGPETQYF.